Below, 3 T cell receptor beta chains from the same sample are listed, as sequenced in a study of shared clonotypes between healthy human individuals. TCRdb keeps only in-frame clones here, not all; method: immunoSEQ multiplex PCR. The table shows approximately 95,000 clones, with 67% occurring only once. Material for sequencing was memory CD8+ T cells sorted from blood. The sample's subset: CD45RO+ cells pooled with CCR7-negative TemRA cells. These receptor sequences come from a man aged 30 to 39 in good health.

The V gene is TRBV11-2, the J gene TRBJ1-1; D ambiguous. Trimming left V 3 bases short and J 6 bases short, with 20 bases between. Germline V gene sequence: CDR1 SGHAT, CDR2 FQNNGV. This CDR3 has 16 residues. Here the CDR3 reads CASSFGLRRPGAEAFF. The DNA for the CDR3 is TGTGCCAGCAGCTTTGGGCTCAGGAGGCCTGGGGCTGAAGCTTTCTTT. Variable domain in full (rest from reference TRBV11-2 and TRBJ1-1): EAGVAQSPRYKIIEKRQSVAFWCNPISGHATLYWYQQILGQGPKLLIQFQNNGVVDDSQLPKDRFSAERLKGVDSTLKIQPAKLEDSAVYLCASSFGLRRPGAEAFFGQGTRLTVV.

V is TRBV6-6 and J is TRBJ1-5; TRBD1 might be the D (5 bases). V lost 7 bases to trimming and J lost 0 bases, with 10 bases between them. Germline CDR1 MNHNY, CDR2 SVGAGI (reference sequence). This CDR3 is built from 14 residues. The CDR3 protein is CASTITGSNQPQHF. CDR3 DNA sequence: TGTGCCAGCACCATTACAGGTAGCAATCAGCCCCAGCATTTT.

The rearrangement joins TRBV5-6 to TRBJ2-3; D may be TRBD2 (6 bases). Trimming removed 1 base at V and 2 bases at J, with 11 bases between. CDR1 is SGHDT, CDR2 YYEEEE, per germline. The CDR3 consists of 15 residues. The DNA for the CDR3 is TGTGCCAGCAGCTTGTGGTGGGAGGCCACAGATACGCAGTATTTT. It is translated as CASSLWWEATDTQYF.